This T cell receptor beta chain is from a study of T-cell memory formation after mild COVID-19. TCRdb reprocessed the 5' RACE reads with MiXCR, giving one entry per CDR3 protein. The sample lists 580,000 or so distinct CDR3 sequences; 15% to 20% were seen once. This CDR3 contains 15 residues. V gave up 7 bases and J gave up 8 bases, with 23 bases separating them. The germline CDR1 and CDR2 sequences are LGHDT and YNNKEL (reference sequence). This receptor was taken from an adult woman who had mild COVID-19 (a few samples of this study predate the infection). Cell type and time point are not known. Sequencing was performed on PBMCs or a T cell subset sorted from them (not recorded which). The chain combines TRBV3-1 with TRBJ1-2; no clear D gene. CDR3 DNA sequence: TGTGCCAGCACCTCCTTTTCCGGCGCGACTATGGGCTACACCTTC. Its translation is CASTSFSGATMGYTF.